These 31 T cell receptor beta chains were all obtained from the same sample, sequenced in a study of blood T cell repertoires in COVID-19. The assay was immunoSEQ multiplex PCR, and TCRdb's table has in-frame clones only and misses some. This table holds fewer than 300,000 clones, 85% found once. Sample: PBMCs or T cells enriched from blood (not recorded which). These receptors were taken from a woman aged 50 to 65 who had recovered from COVID-19.

The chain combines TRBV19 with TRBJ2-1; 11 bases map to TRBD2. V was pared by 5 bases and J by 7 bases, with 7 bases of the junction left unmatched. Per germline, CDR1 LNHDA and CDR2 SQIVND (reference sequence). The CDR3 covers 15 residues. CDR3 DNA: TGTGCCAGTAGTCATACTAGCGGGGGAGGGAATGAGCAGTTCTTC. Translating it yields CASSHTSGGGNEQFF. Filled out from reference TRBV19 and TRBJ2-1, the complete variable domain reads DGGITQSPKYLFRKEGQNVTLSCEQNLNHDAMYWYRQDPGQGLRLIYYSQIVNDFQKGDIAEGYSVSREKKESFPLTVTSAQKNPTAFYLCASSHTSGGGNEQFFGPGTRLTVL.

This chain links TRBV7-2 with TRBJ2-1; D is perhaps TRBD2 (6 bases). Looked up from germline, CDR1 is SGHTA and CDR2 is FQGNSA. This CDR3 is built from 14 residues. Trimming cost V 2 bases and J 10 bases, with 15 bases left between them. CDR3 loop: CASSLRIQAGEQFF. CDR3 bases: TGTGCCAGCAGCTTAAGAATCCAGGCGGGAGAGCAGTTCTTC.

The chain has TRBV2 and TRBJ2-3, with TRBD2 as a possible D gene (6 bases). Germline V CDR1 and CDR2: SNHLY, FYNNEI. The CDR3 contains 14 residues. Trimming took off 6 bases at V and 2 bases at J, with 12 bases between the two ends. CDR3 sequence (DNA): TGTGCCAGCAGGTGGGGAGGAGTCACAGATACGCAGTATTTT. It yields the protein CASRWGGVTDTQYF. Full variable domain (missing parts from reference TRBV2 and TRBJ2-3): EPEVTQTPSHQVTQMGQEVILRCVPISNHLYFYWYRQILGQKVEFLVSFYNNEISEKSEIFDDQFSVERPDGSNFTLKIRSTKLEDSAMYFCASRWGGVTDTQYFGPGTRLTVL.

The CDR3 sequence: CASSQRTRTGEKLFF. For the CDR3, the DNA is TGCGCCAGCAGCCAACGGACCCGCACAGGCGAAAAACTGTTTTTT. The J gene is TRBJ1-4, the V gene TRBV4-1, with TRBD1 as a possible D gene (5 bases). The CDR3 extends over 15 amino acids. The V gene lost 2 bases and the J gene lost 8 bases, with 15 bases spanning the gap. The germline V gene encodes CDR1 MGHRA and CDR2 YSYEKL.

The V call is TRBV7-9, the J call TRBJ2-5; unclear D gene. Germline-derived CDR1 and CDR2 are SEHNR and FQNEAQ (reference sequence). With 2 bases removed from V and 5 bases from J, the gap between germline ends came to 9 bases. The CDR3 loop spans 13 amino acids. CDR3 region: CASSLYTMETQYF. Here the CDR3 DNA reads TGTGCCAGCAGCTTATACACCATGGAGACCCAGTACTTC.

The chain is built from TRBV28 and TRBJ2-2, with TRBD1 matching 9 bases. Per the germline V gene, CDR1 is MDHEN and CDR2 is SYDVKM. Trimming took 6 bases from V and 6 from J; bases not matched to a gene: 8. The CDR3 length is 15 residues. CDR3 loop: CASRWDRAGSGELFF. The CDR3 DNA is TGTGCCAGCAGATGGGACAGGGCAGGGTCCGGGGAGCTGTTTTTT.

V usage is TRBV7-8 and J usage is TRBJ1-2; maybe TRBD1 (5 bases). Trimming stripped 6 bases from V and 8 bases from J, with 19 bases between. This CDR3 has 14 amino acids. CDR1 is SGHVS, CDR2 FQNEAQ, per germline. The CDR3 region is CASRSDTGRSGYTF. The CDR3 DNA is TGTGCCAGCAGATCAGACACAGGAAGATCGGGCTACACCTTC.

The chain has TRBV18 and TRBJ1-1; TRBD1 matches 8 bases. Per germline, CDR1 KGHSH and CDR2 LQKENI. Trimming removed 5 bases from V and 8 bases from J; junction bases left unmatched: 10. The CDR3 has 14 amino acids. The CDR3 spells CASSATGGRTEAFF. CDR3 nucleotide sequence: TGTGCCAGCTCAGCAACAGGGGGGAGGACAGAAGCTTTCTTT.

The chain uses TRBV9 and TRBJ1-2; perhaps TRBD1 as D (5 bases). V gave up 4 bases and J gave up 2 bases, with 9 bases separating them. The CDR3 contains 13 residues. Germline CDR1 is SGDLS and CDR2 is YYNGEE. CDR3 coding DNA: TGTGCCAGCAGCTTTAGGACAAACTATGGCTACACCTTC. Protein: CASSFRTNYGYTF.

This clone was recorded only once. The gene calls are TRBV2 and TRBJ1-6; possibly TRBD1 for D (6 bases). Trimming pared 6 bases from V and 7 bases from J, leaving 13 bases between. The CDR3 has 14 residues. The germline V gene encodes CDR1 SNHLY and CDR2 FYNNEI. The CDR3 loop reads CASSLGQRNSPLHF. CDR3 coding DNA: TGTGCCAGCAGCCTAGGACAGAGGAATTCACCCCTCCACTTT.

V and J are TRBV7-6 and TRBJ1-4; 8 bases fit TRBD1. V was clipped by 5 bases and J by 7 bases; unmatched bases: 12. Per the germline V gene, CDR1 is SGHVS and CDR2 is FNYEAQ. The CDR3 has 16 residues. CDR3 loop: CASSTGQVKTGEKLFF. Here the CDR3 DNA reads TGTGCCAGCAGCACGGGACAGGTGAAAACGGGTGAAAAACTGTTTTTT.

A few counts support this clone. The chain uses TRBV7-3 and TRBJ2-2, with D perhaps matching TRBD1 (5 bases). The CDR3 length is 14 residues. From germline, CDR1 is SGHTA and CDR2 FQGTGA. Trimming removed 2 bases at V and 5 bases at J, with 9 bases between. This CDR3 reads CASSLLGRTGELFF. The CDR3 bases are TGTGCCAGCAGCTTACTGGGGCGGACCGGGGAGCTGTTTTTT.

This clone was detected only once. The genes are TRBV7-8 and TRBJ1-5; D perhaps matches TRBD1 (5 bases). CDR1 and CDR2 (germline): SGHVS, FQNEAQ. The CDR3 is 14 residues long. Trimming took off 4 bases at V and 3 bases at J, with 10 bases between the two ends. The CDR3 loop is CASSSREDNQPQHF. CDR3 nucleotides: TGTGCCAGCAGCTCCAGGGAGGACAATCAGCCCCAGCATTTT.

The CDR3 loop is CASSLGTGEYNEQFF. The CDR3 DNA reads as TGTGCCAGCAGCCTAGGGACAGGCGAATACAATGAGCAGTTCTTC. V is TRBV7-8 and J is TRBJ2-1, with TRBD1 identical over 8 bases. There are 15 residues in the CDR3. V trimming: 5 bases; J trimming: 4 bases; junction bases outside the gene matches: 7. The germline gives CDR1 SGHVS, CDR2 FQNEAQ.

This chain links TRBV5-1 with TRBJ1-6; D uncertain. This CDR3 is 15 amino acids long. The V and J ends lost 5 bases and 5 bases respectively, with 14 bases between them. Germline V gene lookup returns CDR1 SGHRS and CDR2 YFSETQ. The chain's CDR3 is CASRRSETDNSPLHF. CDR3 coding DNA: TGCGCCAGCAGAAGGTCAGAGACTGATAATTCACCCCTCCACTTT.

This clone has a single count. This chain uses TRBV7-2 with TRBJ2-1; 10 nucleotides agree with TRBD2. The CDR3 extends over 13 amino acids. The V segment lost 4 bases and the J segment 8 bases; nucleotides outside the gene matches: 2. Germline V CDR1 and CDR2: SGHTA, FQGNSA. For the CDR3, the DNA is TGTGCCAGCAGCTCTAGCGGGAGCTATGAGCAGTTCTTC. This translates into CASSSSGSYEQFF.

The chain links TRBV10-2 to TRBJ1-1; no reliable D call. CDR3 length: 15 residues. Trimming pared 2 bases from V and 1 base from J, leaving 11 bases between. The germline V gene encodes CDR1 WSHSY and CDR2 SAAADI. CDR3 bases: TGCGCCAGCAGTGAGCATGGCAGCGAGAACACTGAAGCTTTCTTT. It encodes CASSEHGSENTEAFF.

V and J are TRBV28 and TRBJ1-2; D call uncertain. The CDR3 totals 17 residues. The ends were cut back, 7 bases at V and 4 bases at J, with 25 bases in the middle. Per the germline V gene, CDR1 is MDHEN and CDR2 is SYDVKM. The CDR3 sequence is CASTSSGSTGLPYGYTF. CDR3 DNA: TGTGCCAGCACATCGTCGGGATCTACCGGGCTGCCCTATGGCTACACCTTC.

The chain uses TRBV5-1 and TRBJ1-6; no firm D call. This CDR3 contains 14 residues. The germline V gene encodes CDR1 SGHRS and CDR2 YFSETQ. Trimming left V 0 bases short and J 8 bases short, with 9 bases between. The CDR3 region has the DNA TGCGCCAGCAGCTTGGCCAATTTTGATTCACCCCTCCACTTT. Translation gives CASSLANFDSPLHF.

This chain joins TRBV14 and TRBJ2-5; the D gene is possibly TRBD2 (5 bases). The CDR3 runs to 13 residues. Germline lookup yields CDR1 SGHDN and CDR2 FVKESK. Trimming left V 4 bases short and J 5 bases short, with 11 bases between. The CDR3 nucleotides are TGTGCCAGCAGCCTAAAGAGGGTGGAGACCCAGTACTTC. Translating gives CASSLKRVETQYF.

The chain employs TRBV15 and TRBJ1-3; D is possibly TRBD1 (5 bases). In germline, CDR1 is LNHNV, CDR2 YYDKDF (reference sequence). CDR3 size: 14 residues. V was shortened by 3 bases and J by 3 bases, with 9 bases between the two germline ends. Here the CDR3 DNA reads TGTGCCACCAGCAGCAGGGTTTTTGGAAACACCATATATTTT. This codes for CATSSRVFGNTIYF.

V usage is TRBV5-6 and J usage is TRBJ2-7; D may be TRBD1 (6 bases). The CDR3 is made up of 15 amino acids. Deletions cut 3 bases from V and 2 bases from J, with 15 bases between. The germline CDR1 and CDR2 sequences are SGHDT and YYEEEE. The CDR3 sequence is CASSSPRGQTYEQYF. The CDR3 DNA is TGTGCCAGCAGCTCACCCCGGGGACAAACCTACGAGCAGTACTTC.

This chain links TRBV7-9 with TRBJ1-2; D not certain. V dropped 2 bases and J dropped 8 bases, with 9 bases sitting between them. The CDR3 consists of 12 residues. The V gene's germline CDR1 is SEHNR and CDR2 FQNEAQ (reference sequence). CDR3 residues: CASSLTGIGYTF. As DNA, the CDR3 is TGTGCCAGCAGCTTAACGGGGATAGGCTACACCTTC. Together with reference TRBV7-9 and TRBJ1-2, the CDR3 gives the full variable domain: DTGVSQNPRHKITKRGQNVTFRCDPISEHNRLYWYRQTLGQGPEFLTYFQNEAQLEKSRLLSDRFSAERPKGSFSTLEIQRTEQGDSAMYLCASSLTGIGYTFGSGTRLTVV.

This clone was counted a few times. The chain joins TRBV5-1 to TRBJ1-4; D remains ambiguous. The V and J ends lost 0 bases and 6 bases respectively, with 12 bases between them. The CDR3 contains 15 residues. Looked up from germline, CDR1 is SGHRS and CDR2 is YFSETQ. Written as DNA, the CDR3 is TGCGCCAGCAGCTTGGTAGCCTCCCCCGATGAAAAACTGTTTTTT. As protein: CASSLVASPDEKLFF.

The chain joins TRBV27 to TRBJ2-7, with TRBD1 identical over 9 bases. Germline-derived CDR1 and CDR2 are MNHEY and SMNVEV (reference sequence). This CDR3 spans 15 amino acids. V lost 0 bases, J lost 3 bases, and 3 bases stayed unmatched. The CDR3 loop reads CASSLSGTGIYEQYF. The CDR3 DNA reads TGTGCCAGCAGTTTATCCGGGACAGGGATCTACGAGCAGTACTTC.

The V call is TRBV28, the J call TRBJ1-3; 8 nucleotides match TRBD1. Germline CDR1 and CDR2: MDHEN and SYDVKM. J lost 0 bases, V lost 5 bases, and 6 bases had no gene match. This CDR3 spans 16 amino acids. The CDR3: CASSNNRGSSGNTIYF. The CDR3 DNA is TGTGCCAGCAGTAACAACAGGGGGAGCTCTGGAAACACCATATATTTT.

As concerns this clone: This sample includes further DNA sequences coding for the same CDR3. This rearrangement joins TRBV7-9 to TRBJ1-2; D is undetermined. This CDR3 spans 13 amino acids. The ends were cut back, 4 bases at V and 0 bases at J, with 6 bases in the middle. In germline, CDR1 is SEHNR, CDR2 FQNEAQ (reference sequence). The CDR3 here is CASSSTANYGYTF. The CDR3 DNA is TGTGCCAGCAGCTCTACAGCTAACTATGGCTACACCTTC. Full variable domain (rest looked up from reference TRBV7-9 and TRBJ1-2): DTGVSQNPRHKITKRGQNVTFRCDPISEHNRLYWYRQTLGQGPEFLTYFQNEAQLEKSRLLSDRFSAERPKGSFSTLEIQRTEQGDSAMYLCASSSTANYGYTFGSGTRLTVV.

The chain carries TRBV5-4 and TRBJ2-7; possible D gene TRBD1, 7 bases. Germline V gene sequence: CDR1 SGHNT, CDR2 YYREEE (reference sequence). The CDR3 sequence is 17 residues long. V lost 3 bases, J lost 4 bases, and 23 bases lay in between. Here the CDR3 reads CASSSGGRRAGAYEQYF. The CDR3 nucleotides are TGTGCCAGCAGCTCAGGGGGGCGGCGGGCCGGGGCTTACGAGCAGTACTTC.

The rearrangement joins TRBV6-2 or TRBV6-3 to TRBJ1-4; D uncertain. The CDR3 covers 14 residues. Germline V gene lookup returns CDR1 MNHEY and CDR2 SVGEGT. The V gene lost 2 bases and the J gene lost 4 bases, with 8 bases spanning the gap. CDR3 amino acids: CASSYTTDNEKLFF. CDR3 DNA: TGTGCCAGCAGTTACACGACTGATAATGAAAAACTGTTTTTT.

The gene calls are TRBV10-1 and TRBJ2-5, with TRBD1 matching 7 bases. V was pared by 0 bases and J by 4 bases, with 5 bases of the junction left unmatched. The CDR3 has 15 amino acids. Germline V gene lookup returns CDR1 WNHNN and CDR2 SYGVQD (reference sequence). The DNA for the CDR3 is TGCGCCAGCAGTGAGTCCTCGACAGGGAGAGAGACCCAGTACTTC. Protein product: CASSESSTGRETQYF.

This chain joins TRBV19 and TRBJ1-3, with a tentative D call TRBD1 (5 bases). The CDR3 is made up of 13 amino acids. Trimming pared 3 bases from V and 5 bases from J, leaving 8 bases between. Germline V lookup: CDR1 LNHDA, CDR2 SQIVND (reference sequence). The CDR3 DNA sequence: TGTGCCAGTAGTATTGACAGAAGAAACACCATATATTTT. It codes for CASSIDRRNTIYF. The entire variable domain, with the rest obtained from reference TRBV19 and TRBJ1-3, is as follows: DGGITQSPKYLFRKEGQNVTLSCEQNLNHDAMYWYRQDPGQGLRLIYYSQIVNDFQKGDIAEGYSVSREKKESFPLTVTSAQKNPTAFYLCASSIDRRNTIYFGEGSWLTVV.